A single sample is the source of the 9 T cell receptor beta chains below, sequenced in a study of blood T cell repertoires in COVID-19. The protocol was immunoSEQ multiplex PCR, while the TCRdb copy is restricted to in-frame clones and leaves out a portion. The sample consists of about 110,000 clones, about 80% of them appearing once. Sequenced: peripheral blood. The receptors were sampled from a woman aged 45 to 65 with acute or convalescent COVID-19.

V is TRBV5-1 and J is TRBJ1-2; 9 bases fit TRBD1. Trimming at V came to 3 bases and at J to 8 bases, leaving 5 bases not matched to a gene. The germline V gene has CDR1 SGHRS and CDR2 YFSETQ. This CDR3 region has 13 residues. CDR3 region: CASSSGQGSGYTF. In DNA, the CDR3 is TGCGCCAGCAGCTCGGGACAGGGCAGCGGCTACACCTTC.

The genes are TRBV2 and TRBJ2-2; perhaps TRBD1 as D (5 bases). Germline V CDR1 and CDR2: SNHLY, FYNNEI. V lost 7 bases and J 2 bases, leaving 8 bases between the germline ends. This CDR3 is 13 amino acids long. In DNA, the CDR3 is TGTGCCAGCAAACAGGCCAACACCGGGGAGCTGTTTTTT. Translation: CASKQANTGELFF.

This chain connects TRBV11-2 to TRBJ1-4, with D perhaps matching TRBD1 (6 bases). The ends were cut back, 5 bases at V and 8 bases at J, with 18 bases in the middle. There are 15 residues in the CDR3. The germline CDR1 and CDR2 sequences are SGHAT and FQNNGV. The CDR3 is CASSERYRVTEKLFF. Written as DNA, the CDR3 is TGTGCCAGCAGCGAGAGGTACAGGGTTACCGAAAAACTGTTTTTT.

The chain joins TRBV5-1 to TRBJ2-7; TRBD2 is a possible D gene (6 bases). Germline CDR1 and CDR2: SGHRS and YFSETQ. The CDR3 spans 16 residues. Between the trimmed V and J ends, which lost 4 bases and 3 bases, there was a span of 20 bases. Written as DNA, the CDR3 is TGCGCCAGCAGCCAATACCCCCCGGGACTGAACTACGAGCAGTACTTC. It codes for CASSQYPPGLNYEQYF.

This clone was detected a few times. As DNA, the CDR3 is TGCGCCAGCAGCTCATACCCCAGGGGATCAGGTACTGAAGCTTTCTTT. Translated, it gives CASSSYPRGSGTEAFF. V gene TRBV5-1 combines with J gene TRBJ1-1; weak D call: TRBD1 (6 bases). This CDR3 is 16 amino acids long. V was trimmed by 3 bases and J by 5 bases, leaving 20 bases between them. Germline-derived CDR1 and CDR2 are SGHRS and YFSETQ. Using reference TRBV5-1 and TRBJ1-1 for the parts outside the CDR3, the full variable domain is KAGVTQTPRYLIKTRGQQVTLSCSPISGHRSVSWYQQTPGQGLQFLFEYFSETQRNKGNFPGRFSGRQFSNSRSEMNVSTLELGDSALYLCASSSYPRGSGTEAFFGQGTRLTVV.

The CDR3 bases are TGTGCCAGCAGTTCTTCCCACAATGAGCAGTTCTTC. This translates into CASSSSHNEQFF. The chain uses TRBV6-5 and TRBJ2-1; unclear D gene. This CDR3 is 12 amino acids long. Germline-derived CDR1 and CDR2 are MNHEY and SVGAGI. Trimming left V 4 bases short and J 5 bases short, with 6 bases between.

The CDR3 here is CASSPWTGPNTEAFF. CDR3 sequence (DNA): TGTGCCAGCTCACCTTGGACAGGTCCGAACACTGAAGCTTTCTTT. This chain joins TRBV18 and TRBJ1-1, with TRBD1 matching 7 bases. Germline assignment: CDR1 KGHSH and CDR2 LQKENI. This CDR3 has 15 amino acids. With 3 bases clipped from V and 1 base from J, the junction kept 5 bases outside the gene matches.

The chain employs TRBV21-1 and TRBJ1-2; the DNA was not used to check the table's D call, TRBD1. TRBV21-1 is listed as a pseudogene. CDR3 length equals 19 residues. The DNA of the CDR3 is TGTGCCAGCAGCCCAACCGAGTTTTACCACCCTCGGGACATCTATGGCTACACCTTC. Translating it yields CASSPTEFYHPRDIYGYTF.

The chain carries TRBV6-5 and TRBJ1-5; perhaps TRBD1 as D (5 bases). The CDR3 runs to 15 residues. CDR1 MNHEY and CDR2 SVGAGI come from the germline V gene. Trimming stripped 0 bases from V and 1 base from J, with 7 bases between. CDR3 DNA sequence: TGTGCCAGCAGTTACTCCTCAGGGAGCAATCAGCCCCAGCATTTT. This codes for CASSYSSGSNQPQHF.